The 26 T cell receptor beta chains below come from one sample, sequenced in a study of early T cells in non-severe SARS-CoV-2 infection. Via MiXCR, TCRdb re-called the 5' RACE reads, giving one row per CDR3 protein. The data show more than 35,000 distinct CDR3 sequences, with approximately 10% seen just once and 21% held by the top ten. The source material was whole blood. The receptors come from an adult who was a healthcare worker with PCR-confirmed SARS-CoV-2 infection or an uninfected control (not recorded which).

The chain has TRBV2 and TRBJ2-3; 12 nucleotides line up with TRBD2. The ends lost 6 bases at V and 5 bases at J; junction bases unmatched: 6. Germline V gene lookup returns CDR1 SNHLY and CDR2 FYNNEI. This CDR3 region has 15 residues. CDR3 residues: CASRASGRAGDTQYF. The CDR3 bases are TGTGCCAGCAGGGCTAGCGGGAGGGCTGGAGATACGCAGTATTTT.

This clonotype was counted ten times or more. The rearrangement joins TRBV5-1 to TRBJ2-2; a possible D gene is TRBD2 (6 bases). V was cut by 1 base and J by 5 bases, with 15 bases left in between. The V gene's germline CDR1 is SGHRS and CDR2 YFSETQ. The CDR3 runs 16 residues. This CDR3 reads CASSLIQGAGTGELFF. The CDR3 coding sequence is TGCGCCAGCAGCTTGATCCAGGGAGCGGGTACCGGGGAGCTGTTTTTT.

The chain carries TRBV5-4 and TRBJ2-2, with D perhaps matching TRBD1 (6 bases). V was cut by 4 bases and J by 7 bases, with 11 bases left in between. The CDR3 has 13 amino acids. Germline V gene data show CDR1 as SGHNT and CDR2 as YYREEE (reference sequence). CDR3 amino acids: CASSNRVNGELFF. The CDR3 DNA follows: TGTGCCAGCAGCAACAGGGTTAACGGGGAGCTGTTTTTT.

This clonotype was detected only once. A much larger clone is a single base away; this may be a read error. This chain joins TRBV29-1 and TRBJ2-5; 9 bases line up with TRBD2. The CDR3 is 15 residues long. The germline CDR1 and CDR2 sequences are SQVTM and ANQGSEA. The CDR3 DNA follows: TGCAGCGTTGCCGGGGCTAGCGGGGCCCAAGAGTCCCAGTACTTC. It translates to CSVAGASGAQESQYF.

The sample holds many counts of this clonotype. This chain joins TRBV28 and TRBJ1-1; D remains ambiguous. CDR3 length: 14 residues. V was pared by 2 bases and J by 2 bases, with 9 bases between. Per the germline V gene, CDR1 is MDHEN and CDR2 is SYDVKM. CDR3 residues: CASSLTQTNTEAFF. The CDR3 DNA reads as TGTGCCAGCAGTTTAACACAGACCAACACTGAAGCTTTCTTT.

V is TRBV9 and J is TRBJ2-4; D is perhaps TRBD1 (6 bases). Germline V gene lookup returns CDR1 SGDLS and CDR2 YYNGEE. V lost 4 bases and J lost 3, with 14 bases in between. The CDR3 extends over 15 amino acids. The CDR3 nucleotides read TGTGCCAGCAGCCCGGGGACATTGGGCAAAAACATTCAGTACTTC. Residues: CASSPGTLGKNIQYF.

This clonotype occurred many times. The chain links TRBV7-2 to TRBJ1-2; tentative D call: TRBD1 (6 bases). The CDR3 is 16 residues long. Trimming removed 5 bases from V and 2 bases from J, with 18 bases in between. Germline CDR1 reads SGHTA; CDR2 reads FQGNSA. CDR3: CASSPWPRGKNYGYTF. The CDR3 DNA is TGTGCCAGCAGCCCCTGGCCAAGGGGGAAGAACTATGGCTACACCTTC.

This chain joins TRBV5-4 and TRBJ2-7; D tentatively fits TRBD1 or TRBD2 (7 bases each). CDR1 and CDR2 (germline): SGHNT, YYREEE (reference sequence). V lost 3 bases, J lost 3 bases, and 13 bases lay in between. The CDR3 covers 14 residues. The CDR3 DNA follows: TGTGCCAGCAGCTCACGGGGGGACAGCTACGAGCAGTACTTC. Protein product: CASSSRGDSYEQYF.

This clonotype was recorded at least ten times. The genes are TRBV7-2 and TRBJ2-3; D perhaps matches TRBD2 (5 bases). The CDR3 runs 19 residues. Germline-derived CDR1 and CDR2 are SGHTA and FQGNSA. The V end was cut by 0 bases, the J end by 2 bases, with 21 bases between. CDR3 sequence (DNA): TGTGCCAGCAGCTTAGCTAGTCTCGCGGGTCAGATACCCACAGATACGCAGTATTTT. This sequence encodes CASSLASLAGQIPTDTQYF.

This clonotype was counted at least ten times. As DNA, the CDR3 is TGTGCCAGCAGCGTCGGATCTCAGGGGAGGATGGTAGATGGCTACACCTTC. Translating it yields CASSVGSQGRMVDGYTF. The V call is TRBV9, the J call TRBJ1-2; a possible D gene is TRBD1 (6 bases). Trimming cost V 2 bases and J 6 bases, with 23 bases left between them. Germline lookup yields CDR1 SGDLS and CDR2 YYNGEE. The CDR3 is 17 amino acids.

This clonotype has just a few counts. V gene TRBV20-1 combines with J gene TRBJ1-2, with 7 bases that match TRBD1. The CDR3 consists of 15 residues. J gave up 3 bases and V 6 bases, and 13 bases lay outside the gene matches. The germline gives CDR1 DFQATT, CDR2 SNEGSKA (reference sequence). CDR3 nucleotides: TGCAGTGCCGGGAAAGCGAGTGACAGGGACTATGGCTACACCTTC. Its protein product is CSAGKASDRDYGYTF.

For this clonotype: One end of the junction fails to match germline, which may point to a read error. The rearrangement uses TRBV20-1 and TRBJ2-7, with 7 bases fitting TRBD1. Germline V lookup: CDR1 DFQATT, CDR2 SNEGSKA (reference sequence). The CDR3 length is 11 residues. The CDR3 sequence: CSARDRGTVLF. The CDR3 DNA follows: TGCAGTGCTAGAGATAGGGGGACAGTCTTGTTC.

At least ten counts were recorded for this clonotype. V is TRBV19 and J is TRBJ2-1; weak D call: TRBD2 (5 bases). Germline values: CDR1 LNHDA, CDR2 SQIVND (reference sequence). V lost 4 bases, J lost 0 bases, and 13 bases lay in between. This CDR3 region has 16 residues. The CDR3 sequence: CASSSKRFSSYNEQFF. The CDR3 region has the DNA TGTGCCAGTAGTAGTAAGCGGTTTAGCTCCTACAATGAGCAGTTCTTC. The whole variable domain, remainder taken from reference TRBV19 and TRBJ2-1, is DGGITQSPKYLFRKEGQNVTLSCEQNLNHDAMYWYRQDPGQGLRLIYYSQIVNDFQKGDIAEGYSVSREKKESFPLTVTSAQKNPTAFYLCASSSKRFSSYNEQFFGPGTRLTVL.

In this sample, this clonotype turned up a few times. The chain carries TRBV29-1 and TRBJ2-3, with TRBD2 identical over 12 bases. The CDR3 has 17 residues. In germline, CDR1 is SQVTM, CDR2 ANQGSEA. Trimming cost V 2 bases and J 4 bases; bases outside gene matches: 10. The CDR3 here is CSVELWTSGTGPDTQYF. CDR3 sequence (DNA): TGCAGCGTTGAACTTTGGACTAGCGGGACGGGACCAGATACGCAGTATTTT.

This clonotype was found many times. The CDR3 DNA sequence: TGTGCCAGCCTCAAAAGGGGGACCCAGAACACTGAAGCTTTCTTT. As protein: CASLKRGTQNTEAFF. This chain links TRBV12-3 or TRBV12-4 with TRBJ1-1, with D maybe TRBD1 (6 bases). There are 15 residues in the CDR3. Trimming pared 8 bases from V and 1 base from J, leaving 17 bases between.

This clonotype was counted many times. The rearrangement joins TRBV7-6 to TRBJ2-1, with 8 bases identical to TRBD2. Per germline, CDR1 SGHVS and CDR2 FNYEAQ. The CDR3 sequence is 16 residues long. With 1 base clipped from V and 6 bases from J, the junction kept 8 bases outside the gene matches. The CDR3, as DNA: TGTGCCAGCAGCTTAGAGCAGCGGGAGCTGAGCAATGAGCAGTTCTTC. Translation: CASSLEQRELSNEQFF.

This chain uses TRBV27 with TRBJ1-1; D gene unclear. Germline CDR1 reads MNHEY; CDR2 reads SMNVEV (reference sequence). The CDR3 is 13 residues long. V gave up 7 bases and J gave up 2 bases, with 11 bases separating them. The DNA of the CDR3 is TGTGCCAGCAACTCAGACCGTAACACTGAAGCTTTCTTT. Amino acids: CASNSDRNTEAFF.

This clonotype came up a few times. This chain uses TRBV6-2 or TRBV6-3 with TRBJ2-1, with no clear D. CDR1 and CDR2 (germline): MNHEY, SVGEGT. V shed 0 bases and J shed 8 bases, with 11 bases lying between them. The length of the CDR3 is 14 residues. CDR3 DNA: TGTGCCAGCAGTTACTCGATAGTTCTCCATGAGCAGTTCTTC. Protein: CASSYSIVLHEQFF.

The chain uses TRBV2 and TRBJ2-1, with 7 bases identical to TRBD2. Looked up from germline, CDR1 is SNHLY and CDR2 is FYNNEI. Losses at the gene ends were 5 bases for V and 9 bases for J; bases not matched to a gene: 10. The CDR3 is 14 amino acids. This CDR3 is CASSLKSGNGEQFF. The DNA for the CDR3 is TGTGCCAGCAGTTTGAAGAGCGGGAACGGTGAGCAGTTCTTC.

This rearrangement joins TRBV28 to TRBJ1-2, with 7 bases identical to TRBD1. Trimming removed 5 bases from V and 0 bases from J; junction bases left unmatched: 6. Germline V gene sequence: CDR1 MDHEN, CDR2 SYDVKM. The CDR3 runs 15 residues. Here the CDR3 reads CASSTGTAANYGYTF. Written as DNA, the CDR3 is TGTGCCAGCAGTACCGGGACAGCAGCTAACTATGGCTACACCTTC.

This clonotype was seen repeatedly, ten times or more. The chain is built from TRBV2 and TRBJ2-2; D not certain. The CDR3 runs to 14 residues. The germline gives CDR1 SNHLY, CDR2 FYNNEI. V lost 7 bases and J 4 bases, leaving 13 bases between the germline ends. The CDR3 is CASTSAIFTGELFF. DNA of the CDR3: TGTGCCAGCACCTCAGCAATTTTCACCGGGGAGCTGTTTTTT.

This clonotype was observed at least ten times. The CDR3 coding sequence is TGCAGTGCTTATAACATGGACACTGAAGCTTTCTTT. As protein: CSAYNMDTEAFF. This sequence joins TRBV20-1 and TRBJ1-1; D is undetermined. This CDR3 has 12 amino acids. Germline CDR1 reads DFQATT; CDR2 reads SNEGSKA (reference sequence). Trimming took 5 bases from V and 3 from J, leaving 10 bases between them.

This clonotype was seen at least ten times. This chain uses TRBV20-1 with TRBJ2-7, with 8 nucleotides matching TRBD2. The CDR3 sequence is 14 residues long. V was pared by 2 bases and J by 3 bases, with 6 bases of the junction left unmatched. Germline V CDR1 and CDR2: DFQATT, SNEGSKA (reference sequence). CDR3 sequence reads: CSARRIAGNYEQYF. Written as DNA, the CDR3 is TGCAGTGCTAGAAGGATAGCGGGAAACTACGAGCAGTACTTC.

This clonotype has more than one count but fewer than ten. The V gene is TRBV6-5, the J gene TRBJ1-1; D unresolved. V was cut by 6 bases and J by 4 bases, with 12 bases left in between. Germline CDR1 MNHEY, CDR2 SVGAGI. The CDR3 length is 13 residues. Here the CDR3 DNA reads TGTGCCAGCAGCCGATCCTCAGGCACTGAAGCTTTCTTT. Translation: CASSRSSGTEAFF.

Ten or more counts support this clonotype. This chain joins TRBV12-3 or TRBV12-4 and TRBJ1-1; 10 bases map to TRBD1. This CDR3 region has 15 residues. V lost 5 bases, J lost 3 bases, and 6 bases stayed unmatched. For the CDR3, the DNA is TGTGCCAGCAGTCCGCCGGGACAGGGGTACACTGAAGCTTTCTTT. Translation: CASSPPGQGYTEAFF.

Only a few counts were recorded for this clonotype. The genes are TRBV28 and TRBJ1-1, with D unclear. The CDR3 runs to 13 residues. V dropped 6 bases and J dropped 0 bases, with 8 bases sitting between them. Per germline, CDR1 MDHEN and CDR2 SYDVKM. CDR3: CASRTTLNTEAFF. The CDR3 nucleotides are TGTGCCAGCAGGACTACATTGAACACTGAAGCTTTCTTT. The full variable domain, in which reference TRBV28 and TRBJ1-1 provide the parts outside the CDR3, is DVKVTQSSRYLVKRTGEKVFLECVQDMDHENMFWYRQDPGLGLRLIYFSYDVKMKEKGDIPEGYSVSREKKERFSLILESASTNQTSMYLCASRTTLNTEAFFGQGTRLTVV.